This TCR beta chain was profiled in a study of cytomegalovirus exposure and HLA in healthy donors. The length of the CDR3 is 15 residues. Germline CDR1 reads MNHEY; CDR2 reads SMNVEV (reference sequence). Trimming took off 6 bases at V and 5 bases at J, with 14 bases between the two ends. Researchers ran the PCR with 60 Vbeta and 13 Jbeta primers. The assay was immunoSEQ multiplex PCR, and TCRdb's table has in-frame clones only and misses some. Of about 190,000 clones listed, 70% to 90% are singletons. The chain links TRBV27 to TRBJ1-6; possibly TRBD1 for D (5 bases). Input material: PBMCs. The clonotype was recovered from a young woman in good health and CMV-seropositive. The CDR3 region is CASRHLQGNNSPLHF. CDR3 DNA: TGTGCCAGCAGACACCTCCAGGGTAATAATTCACCCCTCCACTTT.